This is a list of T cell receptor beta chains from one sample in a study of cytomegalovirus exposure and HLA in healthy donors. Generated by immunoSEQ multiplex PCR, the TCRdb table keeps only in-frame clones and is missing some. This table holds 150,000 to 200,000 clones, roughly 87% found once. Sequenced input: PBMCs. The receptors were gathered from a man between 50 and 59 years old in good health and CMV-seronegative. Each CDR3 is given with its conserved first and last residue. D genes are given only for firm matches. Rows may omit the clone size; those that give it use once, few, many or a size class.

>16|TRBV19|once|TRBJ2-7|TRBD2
TGTGCCAGTAGTGGTCCGGGACTAGCGGGAGTGGACGAGCAGTACTTC
CASSGPGLAGVDEQYF
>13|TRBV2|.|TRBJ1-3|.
TGTGCCGGAGGAGAGATTTCTGGAAACACCATATATTTT
CAGGEISGNTIYF
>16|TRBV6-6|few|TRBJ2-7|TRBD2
TGTGCCAGCAGTCAAAGACTAGCGGGAATACCCTACGAGCAGTACTTC
CASSQRLAGIPYEQYF
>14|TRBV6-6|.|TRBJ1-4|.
TGTGCCAGCAGTCTTTTATCAACTAATGAAAAACTGTTTTTT
CASSLLSTNEKLFF
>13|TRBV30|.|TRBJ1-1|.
TGTGCCTGGAGTGTAGCAGGGTGGACTGAAGCTTTCTTT
CAWSVAGWTEAFF
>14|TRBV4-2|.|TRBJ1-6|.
TGTGCCAGCAGCGGGCTGTCCTATAATTCACCCCTCCACTTT
CASSGLSYNSPLHF
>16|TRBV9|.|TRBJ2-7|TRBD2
TGTGCCAGCAGCCCCAGACTAGCGGGTGTGACCTACGAGCAGTACTTC
CASSPRLAGVTYEQYF
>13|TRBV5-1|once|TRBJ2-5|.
TGCGCCAGCAGCTTCATACTGGGTGAGGAGCAGTACTTC
CASSFILGEEQYF
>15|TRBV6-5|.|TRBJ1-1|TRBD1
TGTGCCAGCAGTTCCCGGACAGGACTAAACACTGAAGCTTTCTTT
CASSSRTGLNTEAFF
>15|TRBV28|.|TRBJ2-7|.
TGTGCCAGCAGTTTGAGCCAGCGGGCCTTATACGAGCAGTACTTC
CASSLSQRALYEQYF
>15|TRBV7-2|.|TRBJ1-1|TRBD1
TGTGCCAGCAGCCCCCACGGACAGGCGAACACTGAAGCTTTCTTT
CASSPHGQANTEAFF
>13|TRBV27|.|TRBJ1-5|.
TGTGCCAGCACGGCGGGCGCCGGTCAGCCCCAGCATTTT
CASTAGAGQPQHF
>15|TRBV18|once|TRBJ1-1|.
TGTGCCAGCTCACAAGAAACAGTAACTCTCACTGAAGCTTTCTTT
CASSQETVTLTEAFF
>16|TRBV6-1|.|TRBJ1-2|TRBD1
TGTGCCAGCAGTGAAGTCGCAGGGGGCGTAAACTATGGCTACACCTTC
CASSEVAGGVNYGYTF
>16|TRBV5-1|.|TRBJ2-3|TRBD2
TGCGCCAGCCGCCCCCCGGGACTAGCGGGGACAGATACGCAGTATTTT
CASRPPGLAGTDTQYF
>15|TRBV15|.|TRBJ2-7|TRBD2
TGTGCCACCAGCAGGGGGACTAGCGGGGGCTACGAGCAGTACTTC
CATSRGTSGGYEQYF
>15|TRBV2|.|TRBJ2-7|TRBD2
TGTGCCAGCAGGAGAGCGGGGGGGATTTCCTACGAGCAGTACTTC
CASRRAGGISYEQYF
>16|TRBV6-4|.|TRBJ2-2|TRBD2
TGTGCCAGCAGTGACGGGACTAGCGGGGGACTCGGGGAGCTGTTTTTT
CASSDGTSGGLGELFF
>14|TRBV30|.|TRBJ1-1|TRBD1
TGTGCCTGGAGTACGACAACAGGGGGCACTGAAGCTTTCTTT
CAWSTTTGGTEAFF
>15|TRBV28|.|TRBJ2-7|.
TGTGCCAGCAGTTTGGAGGGGCTTTTATCCTACGAGCAGTACTTC
CASSLEGLLSYEQYF
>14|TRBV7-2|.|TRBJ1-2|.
TGTGCCAGCAGCCCATATACAGGATCGTATGGCTACACCTTC
CASSPYTGSYGYTF
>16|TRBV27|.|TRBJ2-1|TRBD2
TGTGCCAGCAGTTCTGAACTAGCGGGGAGGGGGAATGAGCAGTTCTTC
CASSSELAGRGNEQFF
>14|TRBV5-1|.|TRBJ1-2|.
TGCGCCAGCAGCTTGGAGACATTTCGGTATGGCTACACCTTC
CASSLETFRYGYTF
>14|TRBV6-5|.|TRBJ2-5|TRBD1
TGTGCCAGCAGTGAGGCAGGGGGCATCGAGACCCAGTACTTC
CASSEAGGIETQYF
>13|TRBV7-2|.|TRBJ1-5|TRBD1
TGTGCCAGCAGTACAGGGGGTTGGAGGCCCCAGCATTTT
CASSTGGWRPQHF
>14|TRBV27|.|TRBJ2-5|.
TGTGCCAGCAGTTTGGGGGCGATTCGGGAGACCCAGTACTTC
CASSLGAIRETQYF
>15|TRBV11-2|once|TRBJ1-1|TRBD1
TGTGCCAGCAGCTTATCCGGACAGGTGGGCACTGAAGCTTTCTTT
CASSLSGQVGTEAFF
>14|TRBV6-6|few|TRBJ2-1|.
TGTGCCAGCACCACCGTGGGAGCTTACAATGAGCAGTTCTTC
CASTTVGAYNEQFF
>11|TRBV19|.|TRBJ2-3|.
TGTGCCACCCACCGGACAGATACGCAGTATTTT
CATHRTDTQYF
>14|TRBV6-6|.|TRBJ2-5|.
TGTGCCAGCAGTTACCTGGGCAGCCAAGAGACCCAGTACTTC
CASSYLGSQETQYF
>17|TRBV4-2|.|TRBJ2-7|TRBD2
TGTGCCAGCAGCCCACTGGGACTAGCGGGAGGATCCTACGAGCAGTACTTC
CASSPLGLAGGSYEQYF
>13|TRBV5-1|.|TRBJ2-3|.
TGCGCCAGCAGCTTGGACAATACAGATACGCAGTATTTT
CASSLDNTDTQYF
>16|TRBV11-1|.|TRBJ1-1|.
TGTGCCAGCAGCCCCCTCGGCAGGGGTCGGGGCACTGAAGCTTTCTTT
CASSPLGRGRGTEAFF
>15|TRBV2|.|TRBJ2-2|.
TGTGCCAGCAGAGCCGGGTTCTTGGGCACCGGGGAGCTGTTTTTT
CASRAGFLGTGELFF
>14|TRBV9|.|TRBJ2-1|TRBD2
TGTGCCAGCAGCGTCCGGGAGGGACGGAATGAGCAGTTCTTC
CASSVREGRNEQFF
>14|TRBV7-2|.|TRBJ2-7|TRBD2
TGTGCCAGCAGCTTAATAGCGGGAGGGCTCGAGCAGTACTTC
CASSLIAGGLEQYF
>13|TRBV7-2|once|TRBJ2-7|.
TGTGCCAGCAGCTTAGCGCTGGCAGACGAGCAGTACTTC
CASSLALADEQYF
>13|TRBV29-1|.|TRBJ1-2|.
TGCAGCGCCTCTCCCCCCAGGCACCATGGCTACACCTTC
CSASPPRHHGYTF
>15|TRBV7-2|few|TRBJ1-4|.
TGTGCCAGCAGCTTAGAAGCGGGTTTTGGGGAAAAACTGTTTTTT
CASSLEAGFGEKLFF
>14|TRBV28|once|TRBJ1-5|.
TGTGCCAGCAGTTTAGTGAGAGGCAACCAGCCCCAGCATTTT
CASSLVRGNQPQHF
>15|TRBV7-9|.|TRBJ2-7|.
TGTGCCAGCAGCTCAGTACAGGGAAAAGGCTACGAGCAGTACTTC
CASSSVQGKGYEQYF
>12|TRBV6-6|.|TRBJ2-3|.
TGTGCCAGCACTGTACAGGGATATACGCAGTATTTT
CASTVQGYTQYF
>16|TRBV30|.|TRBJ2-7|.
TGTGCCTGGACCCGCCTAAGAGACAGCTTCTCCTACGAGCAGTACTTC
CAWTRLRDSFSYEQYF
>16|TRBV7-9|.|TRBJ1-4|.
TGTGCCAGCAGCTCTCGACGGGTGACAACTAATGAAAAACTGTTTTTT
CASSSRRVTTNEKLFF
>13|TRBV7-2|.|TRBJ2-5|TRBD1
TGTGCCAGCAGCCCCGACAGGGGAGAGACCCAGTACTTC
CASSPDRGETQYF
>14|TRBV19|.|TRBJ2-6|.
TGTGCCAGTAGTCCTAACTCTGGGGCCAACGTCCTGACTTTC
CASSPNSGANVLTF
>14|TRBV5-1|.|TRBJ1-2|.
TGCGCCAGCAGCTTGGAGCAGGGTAACTATGGCTACACCTTC
CASSLEQGNYGYTF
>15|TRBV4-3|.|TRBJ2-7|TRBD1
TGCGCCAGCAGCCAAGTGGGGACAGGGGTCCACGAGCAGTACTTC
CASSQVGTGVHEQYF
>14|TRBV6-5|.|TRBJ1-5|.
TGTGCCAGCAGTGTGGACAGTTTCAATCAGCCCCAGCATTTT
CASSVDSFNQPQHF
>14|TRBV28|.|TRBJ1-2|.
TGTGCCAGCAGTCCGGGACAAGCGACCTATGGCTACACCTTC
CASSPGQATYGYTF
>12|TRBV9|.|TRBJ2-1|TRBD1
TGTGCCAGCAGCGTTAGGGGGCATGAGCAGTTCTTC
CASSVRGHEQFF